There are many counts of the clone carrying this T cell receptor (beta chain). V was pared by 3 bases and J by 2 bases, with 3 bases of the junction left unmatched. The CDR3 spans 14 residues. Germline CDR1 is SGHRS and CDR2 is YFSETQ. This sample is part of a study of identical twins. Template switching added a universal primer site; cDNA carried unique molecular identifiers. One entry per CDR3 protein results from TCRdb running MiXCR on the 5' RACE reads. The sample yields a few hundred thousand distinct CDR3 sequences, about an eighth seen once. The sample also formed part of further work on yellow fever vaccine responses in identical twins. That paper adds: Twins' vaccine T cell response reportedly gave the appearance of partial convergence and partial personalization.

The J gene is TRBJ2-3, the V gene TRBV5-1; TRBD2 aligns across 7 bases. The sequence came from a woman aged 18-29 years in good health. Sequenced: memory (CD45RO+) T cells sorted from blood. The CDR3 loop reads CASSSSGNTDTQYF. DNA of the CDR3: TGCGCCAGCAGCTCTAGCGGCAACACAGATACGCAGTATTTT.